These T cell receptor beta chains were read from a single sample in a study of regulatory T cells in long-lasting Graves disease. A single record per CDR3 protein comes from TCRdb applying MiXCR to the multiplex PCR reads. The data contain about 620,000 distinct CDR3 sequences, approximately 15% of them singletons. The same data also contributed to another study, on T cells in Graves' hyperthyroidism and ophthalmopathy.

The material sequenced was peripheral blood mononuclear cells (PBMCs), taken at new diagnosis, from a patient treated with antithyroid drugs. These receptors were obtained from a woman in her thirties with Graves disease. The CDR3 runs from the conserved cysteine through the conserved F or W. The order of the fields is clone size, D gene, V gene, J gene, CDR3 DNA, CDR3 protein. D genes are given only for firm matches. Not every row has a clone size; where given, it reads once, few, many or a size class.

>few|TRBD2|TRBV7-3|TRBJ2-2
TGTGCCAGCAGCTCCCTACCTGGACTAGCTGAGACCGGGGAGCTGTTTTTT
CASSSLPGLAETGELFF
>many|.|TRBV12-3/TRBV12-4|TRBJ2-1
TGTGCCAGCAGTACGGCAGACTACACGTATAATGAGCAGTTCTTC
CASSTADYTYNEQFF
>many|.|TRBV12-3/TRBV12-4|TRBJ1-2
TGTGCCAGCGTATCCCAGAGAATACAGGGCTCGGATGGCTACACCTTC
CASVSQRIQGSDGYTF
>many|TRBD1|TRBV27|TRBJ2-5
TGTGCCAGCAGAGCTCCGGGACAGGGCATAGGAACCCAGTACTTC
CASRAPGQGIGTQYF
>many|.|TRBV6-5|TRBJ2-4
TGTGCCAGCAGTTACGGAGAGGGGGACAAGACCTTC
CASSYGEGDKTF
>few|.|TRBV14|TRBJ1-2
TGTGCCAGCAGCCATACAGTGGAAGGCTACACCTTC
CASSHTVEGYTF
>many|TRBD1|TRBV5-1|TRBJ2-7
TGCGCCAGCAGCTTGATGGGACAGGGCACCTACGAGCAGTACTTC
CASSLMGQGTYEQYF
>few|.|TRBV6-4|TRBJ2-1
TGTGCCTGCTCCGCTGGACGGGACAATGAGCAGTTCTTC
CACSAGRDNEQFF
>few|.|TRBV6-1|TRBJ1-6
TGTGCCAGCAGTGGGGAGGGGCTTACACCCCTCCACTTT
CASSGEGLTPLHF
>.|TRBD1|TRBV7-9|TRBJ1-4
TGTGCCAGCAGGCCACAGGGGAATAATGAAAAACTGTTTTTT
CASRPQGNNEKLFF
>few|.|TRBV19|TRBJ1-4
TGTGCCAGTACGACAGTCCTTAATGAAAAACTGTTTTTT
CASTTVLNEKLFF
>many|.|TRBV27|TRBJ1-1
TGTGCCAGCAGTCCGCACAGGGATCGAGGCACTGAAGCTTTCTTT
CASSPHRDRGTEAFF